Presented here are 28 T cell receptor beta chains from one specimen sequenced in a study of blood T cell repertoires in COVID-19. Assay: immunoSEQ multiplex PCR; the TCRdb copy retains only in-frame clones and omits some. Here the sample spans about 170,000 clones, about 80% being singletons. The sequencing sample was made of peripheral blood. The receptors were sampled from a man between 70 and 80 years old with active or convalescent COVID-19.

The CDR3 region has the DNA TGTGCCAGCAGCCAAGGGACTAGCGGGGTGGTCGGGGAGCTGTTTTTT. Its translation: CASSQGTSGVVGELFF. The genes are TRBV13 and TRBJ2-2; 13 nucleotides line up with TRBD2. V was pared by 5 bases and J by 7 bases, with 7 bases of the junction left unmatched. Germline values: CDR1 PRHDT, CDR2 FYEKMQ (reference sequence). The CDR3 consists of 16 residues.

V gene TRBV5-8 combines with J gene TRBJ1-1; D ambiguous. V was cut by 4 bases and J by 1 base, with 8 bases left in between. Per the germline V gene, CDR1 is SGHTS and CDR2 is YDEGEE. The length of the CDR3 is 13 residues. The CDR3 loop is CASSPHWNTEAFF. The CDR3 DNA reads TGTGCCAGCAGCCCCCATTGGAACACTGAAGCTTTCTTT.

J is TRBJ1-2 and V is TRBV6-1, with TRBD1 matching 8 bases. J was trimmed by 8 bases and V by 3 bases; bases with no gene match: 11. Germline loops: CDR1 MNHNS, CDR2 SASEGT. The CDR3 runs 15 residues. DNA for the CDR3: TGTGCCAGCAGTGAGGGACAGGTAGACGGGTTGGGCTACACCTTC. As protein: CASSEGQVDGLGYTF.

The chain is built from TRBV5-5 and TRBJ2-4; 8 bases line up with TRBD1. Germline CDR1 reads SGHKS; CDR2 reads YYEKEE (reference sequence). Germline trimming cut 4 bases from V and 9 bases from J; bases unmatched to any gene: 3. The CDR3 spans 12 residues. Here the CDR3 reads CASSPTGVIQYF. The CDR3 region has the DNA TGTGCCAGCAGCCCGACAGGGGTCATTCAGTACTTC.

This chain links TRBV30 with TRBJ2-3, with 10 bases lining up with TRBD2. CDR1 GTSNPN and CDR2 SVGIG come from the germline V gene (reference sequence). After removal of 2 bases from V and 4 bases from J, the junction contained 9 bases not matched to a gene. This CDR3 spans 16 amino acids. The CDR3 spells CAWSSPAGGVPDTQYF. CDR3 in DNA: TGTGCCTGGAGTTCTCCAGCGGGGGGGGTCCCAGATACGCAGTATTTT.

The chain has TRBV7-6 and TRBJ1-5, with D uncertain. This CDR3 region has 14 residues. Germline V gene data show CDR1 as SGHVS and CDR2 as FNYEAQ. The V end lost 5 bases, the J end lost 1 base, and 9 bases lay between the germline ends. As DNA, the CDR3 is TGTGCCAGCAGCCTCTTTCCGAGCAATCAGCCCCAGCATTTT. This encodes CASSLFPSNQPQHF.

The chain is built from TRBV5-1 and TRBJ1-5; D uncertain. V lost 4 bases, J lost 6 bases, and 14 bases lay in between. CDR1 SGHRS and CDR2 YFSETQ come from the germline V gene. CDR3 length: 14 residues. CDR3 DNA sequence: TGCGCCAGCAGCCCCCGCGGGGTCGGTCAGCCCCAGCATTTT. Residues: CASSPRGVGQPQHF.

The CDR3 region has the DNA TGTGCCAGCAGCTTAAGTGGGACAGGGGCAATGTACTATGGCTACACCTTC. The encoded protein is CASSLSGTGAMYYGYTF. The chain uses TRBV7-9 and TRBJ1-2; TRBD1 agrees at 10 bases. The CDR3 is made up of 17 amino acids. Germline CDR1 SEHNR, CDR2 FQNEAQ (reference sequence). The trim removed 2 bases at V and 3 bases at J, leaving 9 bases unmatched. Based on the CDR3 plus reference TRBV7-9 and TRBJ1-2, the full variable domain is DTGVSQNPRHKITKRGQNVTFRCDPISEHNRLYWYRQTLGQGPEFLTYFQNEAQLEKSRLLSDRFSAERPKGSFSTLEIQRTEQGDSAMYLCASSLSGTGAMYYGYTFGSGTRLTVV.

In DNA, the CDR3 is TGTGCCAGCTCACCCCCTGACAGGGGAAGAGCTTTCTTT. Amino acids: CASSPPDRGRAFF. The genes are TRBV18 and TRBJ1-1, with 8 bases matching TRBD1. The CDR3 has 13 residues. Germline CDR1 KGHSH, CDR2 LQKENI. V was pared by 3 bases and J by 10 bases, with 7 bases of the junction left unmatched.

This chain joins TRBV7-8 and TRBJ2-7; TRBD1 agrees at 8 bases. CDR1 and CDR2 (germline): SGHVS, FQNEAQ. V shed 5 bases, J shed 2 bases, and the junction held 11 bases outside the gene matches. The CDR3 extends over 16 amino acids. In nucleotides, the CDR3 is TGTGCCAGCAGCCCAGCCCTCACAGGGGGAACCTACGAGCAGTACTTC. Translation gives CASSPALTGGTYEQYF.

The chain has TRBV5-1 and TRBJ2-2, with 7 bases identical to TRBD2. This CDR3 region has 19 residues. Trimming cost V 4 bases and J 0 bases; bases outside gene matches: 15. Germline V CDR1 and CDR2: SGHRS, YFSETQ. CDR3 residues: CASSPSGARGTSNTGELFF. CDR3 nucleotides: TGCGCCAGCAGCCCCAGTGGGGCGCGGGGGACTTCGAACACCGGGGAGCTGTTTTTT.

The genes are TRBV19 and TRBJ1-5; D is unclear. The germline V gene has CDR1 LNHDA and CDR2 SQIVND (reference sequence). Trimming shortened V by 3 bases and J by 6 bases, and 9 bases separated the two germline ends. The CDR3 covers 13 residues. DNA for the CDR3: TGTGCCAGTAGTATGCTGGGAGTTCAGCCCCAGCATTTT. It yields the protein CASSMLGVQPQHF.

The J gene is TRBJ2-7, the V gene TRBV7-2; 8 bases fit TRBD2. Germline CDR1 reads SGHTA; CDR2 reads FQGNSA. Trimming cost V 5 bases and J 0 bases; bases outside gene matches: 3. The CDR3 sequence is 14 residues long. The CDR3 sequence is CASSLSGSSYEQYF. Written as DNA, the CDR3 is TGTGCCAGCAGCCTGAGCGGGAGCTCCTACGAGCAGTACTTC.

The rearrangement joins TRBV19 to TRBJ2-5; TRBD1 is a possible D gene (6 bases). Trimming removed 4 bases from V and 4 bases from J, with 19 bases in between. This CDR3 has 16 residues. The germline CDR1 and CDR2 sequences are LNHDA and SQIVND (reference sequence). The CDR3 reads CASSRAGQGHGETQYF. In nucleotides, the CDR3 is TGTGCCAGTAGTAGGGCCGGCCAGGGACACGGAGAGACCCAGTACTTC.

This clone was observed a single time. The rearrangement links TRBV12-3 or TRBV12-4 to TRBJ1-5; unclear D gene. The CDR3 runs to 13 residues. Between the trimmed V and J ends, which lost 5 bases and 4 bases, there was a span of 9 bases. This CDR3 is CASSRDSNQPQHF. The CDR3 bases are TGTGCCAGCAGTCGGGATTCTAATCAGCCCCAGCATTTT.

The chain is built from TRBV7-8 and TRBJ2-7, with 8 positions matching TRBD1. The ends lost 0 bases at V and 3 bases at J; junction bases unmatched: 4. The CDR3 is 15 residues long. Germline lookup yields CDR1 SGHVS and CDR2 FQNEAQ. The DNA for the CDR3 is TGTGCCAGCAGCTTAGCGGGGACAGGATACTACGAGCAGTACTTC. Its translation: CASSLAGTGYYEQYF. Filled out from reference TRBV7-8 and TRBJ2-7, the complete variable domain reads GAGVSQSPRYKVAKRGQDVALRCDPISGHVSLFWYQQALGQGPEFLTYFQNEAQLDKSGLPSDRFFAERPEGSVSTLKIQRTQQEDSAVYLCASSLAGTGYYEQYFGPGTRLTVT.

This chain uses TRBV5-4 with TRBJ1-1; TRBD1 matches 7 bases. The J segment lost 1 base and the V segment lost 3 bases, leaving 3 bases of the junction unmatched. Looked up from germline, CDR1 is SGHNT and CDR2 is YYREEE (reference sequence). This CDR3 is built from 14 residues. This CDR3 reads CASSSRDRNTEAFF. For the CDR3, the DNA is TGTGCCAGCAGCTCGAGGGACAGGAACACTGAAGCTTTCTTT.

The chain combines TRBV5-1 with TRBJ1-4; D is possibly TRBD1 (6 bases). Germline V gene data show CDR1 as SGHRS and CDR2 as YFSETQ. V was pared by 4 bases and J by 2 bases, with 15 bases between. This CDR3 is built from 16 residues. In nucleotides, the CDR3 is TGCGCCAGCAGCATACAGGGCCCTCGGACTAATGAAAAACTGTTTTTT. This encodes CASSIQGPRTNEKLFF.

The V gene is TRBV24-1, the J gene TRBJ2-3; a weak D match, TRBD1 (6 bases). Germline-derived CDR1 and CDR2 are KGHDR and SFDVKD. CDR3 length: 15 residues. With 2 bases removed from V and 1 base from J, the gap between germline ends came to 9 bases. The CDR3 loop is CATSDSDRRTDTQYF. CDR3 bases: TGTGCCACCAGTGATTCAGACAGGCGCACAGATACGCAGTATTTT.

This clone was counted a few times. The V and J genes are TRBV27 and TRBJ2-7; 7 bases match TRBD1. Germline trimming cut 6 bases from V and 6 bases from J; bases unmatched to any gene: 14. Germline V gene sequence: CDR1 MNHEY, CDR2 SMNVEV (reference sequence). CDR3 size: 15 residues. CDR3 nucleotides: TGTGCCAGCAGCTTGGACAGGCCCTCCCGGGGCGAGCAGTACTTC. Amino acid sequence: CASSLDRPSRGEQYF.

The chain joins TRBV28 to TRBJ2-5; D may be TRBD1 (5 bases). The V gene's germline CDR1 is MDHEN and CDR2 SYDVKM. Between the trimmed V and J ends, which lost 8 bases and 5 bases, there was a span of 21 bases. The CDR3 covers 15 residues. The CDR3 nucleotides are TGTGCCAGCTTTTCCAGGGCAGCAGGCGGTGAGACCCAGTACTTC. It codes for CASFSRAAGGETQYF.

The V call is TRBV10-3, the J call TRBJ1-6, with D perhaps matching TRBD1 (6 bases). Germline CDR1 is ENHRY and CDR2 is SYGVKD. This CDR3 comprises 17 residues. V was cut by 3 bases and J by 2 bases, with 14 bases left in between. CDR3 DNA: TGTGCCATCAGTGAATCAACGGGGGGGCCCTATAATTCACCCCTCCACTTT. Translation: CAISESTGGPYNSPLHF.

This clone showed up just once. This rearrangement joins TRBV7-8 to TRBJ2-3; D is possibly TRBD2 (5 bases). Germline assignment: CDR1 SGHVS and CDR2 FQNEAQ. V was clipped by 7 bases and J by 4 bases, with 18 bases between them. The CDR3 is 15 amino acids. The CDR3 protein is CASTARRGRADTQYF. The CDR3 DNA sequence: TGTGCCAGCACCGCCCGCCGGGGAAGAGCAGATACGCAGTATTTT.

The genes are TRBV7-8 and TRBJ2-1; TRBD2 aligns across 16 bases. Germline V gene sequence: CDR1 SGHVS, CDR2 FQNEAQ. The junction had 4 bases not matched to a gene; V was cut back by 0 bases and J by 8 bases. The CDR3 has 17 amino acids. Written as DNA, the CDR3 is TGTGCCAGCAGCTTAGCGGGACTAGCGGGAGGGATCTATGAGCAGTTCTTC. It codes for CASSLAGLAGGIYEQFF.

This clone is a singleton in its sample. V gene TRBV5-6 combines with J gene TRBJ1-3; D is uncertain. Trimming pared 1 base from V and 1 base from J, leaving 9 bases between. Germline V gene data show CDR1 as SGHDT and CDR2 as YYEEEE. This CDR3 has 15 amino acids. DNA of the CDR3: TGTGCCAGCAGCTTGACCTATCGATCTGGAAACACCATATATTTT. Translated, it gives CASSLTYRSGNTIYF.

V usage is TRBV5-4 and J usage is TRBJ1-6; 7 bases align to TRBD1. Germline V gives CDR1 SGHNT, CDR2 YYREEE (reference sequence). V lost 5 bases, J lost 9 bases, and 8 bases stayed unmatched. The length of the CDR3 is 14 residues. The CDR3 protein is CASRVDRAASPLHF. As DNA, the CDR3 is TGTGCCAGCAGGGTTGACAGGGCGGCTTCACCCCTCCACTTT.

V and J are TRBV3-1 (or the pseudogene TRBV3-2) and TRBJ2-3; 7 nucleotides match TRBD1. This CDR3 has 16 residues. Germline CDR1 LGHDT, CDR2 YNNKEL (reference sequence). The V gene end was trimmed by 4 bases and the J gene end by 5 bases; junction bases not matched to a gene: 12. The DNA for the CDR3 is TGTGCCAGCAGCCTCCGGACAGGTGCCCGAGGAGATACGCAGTATTTT. Translation gives CASSLRTGARGDTQYF.

The rearrangement uses TRBV27 and TRBJ2-1, with a possible D match to TRBD1 (5 bases). V was trimmed by 0 bases and J by 8 bases, leaving 5 bases between them. The CDR3 consists of 12 residues. The germline V gene has CDR1 MNHEY and CDR2 SMNVEV (reference sequence). The CDR3 loop is CASSLSGDEQFF. CDR3 DNA sequence: TGTGCCAGCAGTTTATCAGGGGATGAGCAGTTCTTC.